A single sample is the source of the 27 T cell receptor beta chains below, sequenced in a study of response to subunit inactivated influenza vaccine (dated by TCRdb to the late 2010s). Libraries were built with RT-PCR. Data came from an Illumina HiSeq 2500. Clones were called with MiXCR by TCRdb after fastp trimmed the public reads at Q25, and only in-frame beta chains were retained. Rows merge per CDR3 protein into single entries with the most common DNA and genes. This sample comprises approximately 530,000 distinct CDR3 sequences, approximately 7.8% of them detected only once. Together, the top ten hold 13% of the sample. Sequencing used PBMCs from blood, obtained less than 30 months after vaccination. The receptors were sampled from a man in his fifties or sixties who received an inactivated influenza vaccine. Donor details come from another sample of the same person, matched by shared clones.

This clonotype came up many times. The chain links TRBV19 to TRBJ2-1, with D uncertain. The CDR3 has 15 amino acids. The germline gives CDR1 LNHDA, CDR2 SQIVND (reference sequence). Trimming stripped 0 bases from V and 4 bases from J, with 10 bases between. CDR3 protein: CASSIDPPQYNEQFF. CDR3 coding DNA: TGTGCCAGTAGTATAGATCCCCCCCAATACAATGAGCAGTTCTTC.

Only a few counts were recorded for this clonotype. V is TRBV3-1 and J is TRBJ1-1, with 9 bases matching TRBD1. The germline V gene encodes CDR1 LGHDT and CDR2 YNNKEL (reference sequence). CDR3 length equals 14 residues. With 1 base clipped from V and 7 bases from J, the junction kept 4 bases outside the gene matches. CDR3 region: CASSQVETGGEAFF. DNA for the CDR3: TGTGCCAGCAGCCAAGTTGAGACAGGGGGTGAAGCTTTCTTT.

This clonotype was counted a few times. The chain employs TRBV5-6 and TRBJ2-1; 9 bases align to TRBD1. The CDR3 extends over 16 amino acids. The germline V gene has CDR1 SGHDT and CDR2 YYEEEE. V lost 1 base to trimming and J lost 4 bases; unmatched junction nucleotides: 6. The CDR3 reads CASSLLGTGSYNEQFF. CDR3 bases: TGTGCCAGCAGCTTGCTAGGGACAGGGAGTTACAATGAGCAGTTCTTC.

This clonotype has only a few counts. The J gene is TRBJ1-5, the V gene TRBV4-2; no reliable D call. CDR3 length: 13 amino acids. Germline V gives CDR1 LGHNA, CDR2 YNFKEQ. With 2 bases removed from V and 6 bases from J, the gap between germline ends came to 8 bases. The CDR3 region is CASSQRVSQPQHF. CDR3 nucleotide sequence: TGTGCCAGCAGCCAAAGGGTCTCTCAGCCCCAGCATTTT.

This clonotype was picked up a small number of times. The junction and the germline gene differ at one end; a read error may be behind it. V is TRBV3-1 and J is TRBJ1-2, with TRBD1 matching 10 bases. The CDR3 sequence is 17 residues long. Germline CDR1 is LGHDT and CDR2 is YNNKEL (reference sequence). The CDR3 coding sequence is TGTGCCAGCAGCCAAGGACAGGGGGCTTTATCGGGATATGGCTACATCTTC. Translated: CASSQGQGALSGYGYIF.

CDR3 nucleotides: TGTGCTAACCCACGGAAGTATTTT. Translating gives CANPRKYF. The chain is built from TRBV12-5 and TRBJ2-3; D remains ambiguous. The CDR3 spans 8 residues. CDR1 is LGHNT and CDR2 is FRNRAP in the germline V gene. V was clipped by 10 bases and J by 13 bases, with 9 bases between them.

V usage is TRBV4-1 and J usage is TRBJ2-7, with 7 bases aligning to TRBD2. This CDR3 has 14 amino acids. Trimming took 0 bases from V and 4 from J; bases not matched to a gene: 3. The germline gives CDR1 MGHRA, CDR2 YSYEKL. Here the CDR3 reads CASSQEEGLYEQYF. The CDR3, as DNA: TGCGCCAGCAGCCAAGAAGAGGGACTATACGAGCAGTACTTC.

In this sample, this clonotype turned up many times. The chain employs TRBV3-1 and TRBJ2-1; D remains ambiguous. The CDR3 runs to 16 residues. Germline CDR1 LGHDT, CDR2 YNNKEL (reference sequence). Trimming took off 1 base at V and 3 bases at J, with 13 bases between the two ends. As DNA, the CDR3 is TGTGCCAGCAGCCAAGGGTTCAGGACGAACTACAATGAGCAGTTCTTC. It is translated as CASSQGFRTNYNEQFF.

There are many counts of this clonotype. V usage is TRBV20-1 and J usage is TRBJ1-5; 8 bases are shared with TRBD1. Germline values: CDR1 DFQATT, CDR2 SNEGSKA (reference sequence). Trimming removed 2 bases from V and 5 bases from J; junction bases left unmatched: 8. This CDR3 has 15 residues. CDR3 DNA sequence: TGCAGTGCTAGACAACCGGGACAGGAGTATCAGCCCCAGCATTTT. Translation: CSARQPGQEYQPQHF.

V is TRBV24-1 and J is TRBJ2-2; TRBD1 agrees at 11 bases. The germline V gene encodes CDR1 KGHDR and CDR2 SFDVKD. Trimming cost V 3 bases and J 2 bases; bases outside gene matches: 4. The CDR3 covers 17 residues. The chain's CDR3 is CATSDPGQGANTGELFF. As DNA, the CDR3 is TGTGCCACCAGTGATCCCGGACAGGGGGCAAACACCGGGGAGCTGTTTTTT.

In this sample, this clonotype turned up many times. This sequence joins TRBV4-1 and TRBJ1-3; no clear D. This CDR3 spans 16 amino acids. Trimming left V 1 base short and J 2 bases short, with 12 bases between. Germline loops: CDR1 MGHRA, CDR2 YSYEKL. Here the CDR3 reads CASSQVAALTGNTIYF. The CDR3, as DNA: TGCGCCAGCAGCCAAGTTGCAGCTCTAACTGGAAACACCATATATTTT.

This clonotype was observed once. The chain uses TRBV28 and TRBJ1-4; D remains unclear. The CDR3 runs to 16 residues. Germline CDR1 reads MDHEN; CDR2 reads SYDVKM. V was trimmed by 3 bases and J by 0 bases, leaving 11 bases between them. The CDR3 spells CASSLLHSATNEKLFF. The CDR3, as DNA: TGTGCCAGCAGTTTGTTACACAGCGCAACTAATGAAAAACTGTTTTTT.

This clonotype came up a few times. The chain links TRBV6-1 to TRBJ1-1; a weak D match, TRBD1 (6 bases). V was clipped by 6 bases and J by 6 bases, with 23 bases between them. The germline CDR1 and CDR2 sequences are MNHNS and SASEGT. The CDR3 totals 16 residues. The chain's CDR3 is CASRTDRTRGRAEAFF. For the CDR3, the DNA is TGTGCCAGCAGGACCGACAGGACCCGGGGGAGAGCTGAAGCTTTCTTT.

This clonotype came up a few times. J is TRBJ1-5 and V is TRBV4-2; TRBD1 matches 8 bases. CDR3 length equals 16 residues. Germline CDR1 reads LGHNA; CDR2 reads YNFKEQ. The trim removed 0 bases at V and 5 bases at J, leaving 6 bases unmatched. CDR3 amino acids: CASSQESGQAYQPQHF. CDR3 bases: TGTGCCAGCAGCCAAGAGTCGGGACAGGCTTATCAGCCCCAGCATTTT.

This clonotype was seen at least ten times. The chain is built from TRBV3-1 and TRBJ1-2; the D gene is possibly TRBD1 (6 bases). Deletions cut 4 bases from V and 2 bases from J, with 8 bases between. CDR1 and CDR2 from the germline V gene are LGHDT and YNNKEL (reference sequence). The CDR3 loop spans 13 amino acids. The CDR3 reads CASSRTDNYGYTF. CDR3 DNA sequence: TGTGCCAGCAGCCGGACAGACAACTATGGCTACACCTTC.

The chain uses TRBV6-1 and TRBJ1-6; unclear D gene. Germline CDR1 is MNHNS and CDR2 is SASEGT. Deletions cut 5 bases from V and 5 bases from J, with 10 bases between. The CDR3 extends over 14 amino acids. This chain's CDR3 is CASSPAAHNSPLHF. The CDR3 DNA reads TGTGCCAGCAGTCCGGCGGCCCATAATTCACCCCTCCACTTT.

This clonotype was detected a few times. This chain joins TRBV20-1 and TRBJ2-5, with a tentative D call TRBD2 (5 bases). Germline V gene lookup returns CDR1 DFQATT and CDR2 SNEGSKA (reference sequence). The CDR3 is made up of 16 amino acids. Trimming pared 0 bases from V and 1 base from J, leaving 15 bases between. In nucleotides, the CDR3 is TGCAGTGCTAGAGATCCCGGACTCGGACTCCAAGAGACCCAGTACTTC. Residues: CSARDPGLGLQETQYF.

This clonotype was found many times. This sequence joins TRBV5-1 and TRBJ2-3; possibly TRBD2 for D (6 bases). This CDR3 region has 16 residues. Per germline, CDR1 SGHRS and CDR2 YFSETQ. Trimming left V 4 bases short and J 0 bases short, with 15 bases between. As DNA, the CDR3 is TGCGCCAGCAGCGGCGGGACGCGGGTTAGCACAGATACGCAGTATTTT. Its protein is CASSGGTRVSTDTQYF.

This clonotype was observed a few times. The DNA is left out, because the CDR3 cannot be placed on it with certainty; the CDR3 is given as TCRdb lists it. V is TRBV27 and J is TRBJ1-4. The CDR3 sequence runs 18 residues, both termini included. Looked up from germline, CDR1 is MNHEY and CDR2 is SMNVEV (reference sequence). The CDR3: CASSLKRRGTQLMKNCFF.

As for this clonotype: An end of the junction does not agree with germline; a read error may underlie this. The chain carries TRBV5-1 and TRBJ1-1; TRBD1 matches at 11 bases. This CDR3 is 14 amino acids long. The germline CDR1 and CDR2 sequences are SGHRS and YFSETQ. The CDR3 DNA is TGCGCCAGCAGATTGGGACAGGGGGGGACTGAAGCTTTCTTT. It encodes CASRLGQGGTEAFF. The full variable domain, rest sourced from reference TRBV5-1 and TRBJ1-1, is KAGVTQTPRYLIKTRGQQVTLSCSPISGHRSVSWYQQTPGQGLQFLFEYFSETQRNKGNFPGRFSGRQFSNSRSEMNVSTLELGDSALYLCASRLGQGGTEAFFGQGTRLTVV.

This chain connects TRBV21-1 to TRBJ2-5; TRBD2 is the table's D call and was not checked against the DNA. TRBV21-1 is an annotated pseudogene. This CDR3 is built from 21 residues. The CDR3, as DNA: TGTGCCAGCAGCACACTCCCCGGGACTAGCGGGAGGACTACGTACCAAGAGACCCAGTACTTC. This encodes CASSTLPGTSGRTTYQETQYF.

This clonotype was counted many times. This CDR3 reads CASSLGGRRNQPQHF. CDR3 nucleotides: TGCGCCAGCAGCTTGGGGGGTAGGAGGAATCAGCCCCAGCATTTT. The rearrangement joins TRBV5-1 to TRBJ1-5; D remains ambiguous. This CDR3 is 15 amino acids long. Between the trimmed V and J ends, which lost 0 bases and 4 bases, there was a span of 11 bases. The V gene's germline CDR1 is SGHRS and CDR2 YFSETQ.

The gene calls are TRBV20-1 and TRBJ2-7; the D is unclear. Germline assignment: CDR1 DFQATT and CDR2 SNEGSKA (reference sequence). Trimming pared 0 bases from V and 3 bases from J, leaving 18 bases between. CDR3 length: 16 residues. CDR3 in amino acids: CSARDNPGVGFYEQYF. The DNA of the CDR3 is TGCAGTGCTAGAGATAATCCAGGTGTGGGTTTCTACGAGCAGTACTTC.

This clonotype was found many times. The chain joins TRBV3-1 to TRBJ2-7, with no clear D. The V gene lost 4 bases and the J gene lost 4 bases, with 5 bases spanning the gap. The length of the CDR3 is 11 residues. Germline V gene data show CDR1 as LGHDT and CDR2 as YNNKEL (reference sequence). For the CDR3, the DNA is TGTGCCAGCAGCCGTAAATACGAGCAGTACTTC. Translating gives CASSRKYEQYF.

The J gene is TRBJ2-1, the V gene TRBV20-1, with a possible D match to TRBD2 (5 bases). The length of the CDR3 is 13 residues. V was cut by 0 bases and J by 3 bases, with 6 bases left in between. CDR1 DFQATT and CDR2 SNEGSKA come from the germline V gene (reference sequence). The CDR3 DNA reads TGCAGTGCTAGAGAAACTAGCTACAATGAGCAGTTCTTC. It encodes CSARETSYNEQFF.

This clonotype was detected a few times. The gene calls are TRBV7-9 and TRBJ1-2, with D possibly matching TRBD1 (6 bases). Per germline, CDR1 SEHNR and CDR2 FQNEAQ (reference sequence). V lost 5 bases and J lost 9, with 16 bases in between. The CDR3 covers 13 residues. Here the CDR3 DNA reads TGTGCCAGCAGCCGATTACAACAGGGCAGCTACACCTTC. Amino acids: CASSRLQQGSYTF.

This clonotype was seen ten or more times. The gene calls are TRBV5-1 and TRBJ2-2; D gene unclear. Germline values: CDR1 SGHRS, CDR2 YFSETQ. V shed 3 bases and J shed 5 bases, with 11 bases lying between them. This CDR3 contains 14 residues. CDR3 amino acids: CASSSGSPTGELFF. The CDR3, as DNA: TGCGCCAGCAGCTCCGGGTCCCCTACCGGGGAGCTGTTTTTT.